This T cell receptor (beta chain) comes out of a study of shared clonotypes between healthy human individuals. This CDR3 region has 11 residues. The germline V and J ends were trimmed by 0 bases and 14 bases, with 8 bases remaining between them. The germline gives CDR1 GTSNPN, CDR2 SVGIG (reference sequence). Whole-study results and caveats: Relative to their counterparts shared across all four donors, non-shared clonotypes exhibited diminished generation probabilities.

Clones were sequenced by immunoSEQ multiplex PCR, and TCRdb holds only the in-frame ones, with some missing. This sample has about 2 million clones, with 85% to 95% found just once. Notes on this clone: Its antigen is not known.

The specimen was naive CD4+ T cells sorted from blood. Indicated subset: CD45RA+ positively selected. This TCR was recovered from a man aged 18 to 35 in good health. The chain carries TRBV30 and TRBJ1-6; the D is unclear. The CDR3 DNA reads TGTGCCTGGAGTGTGGGTTTGACCCTCCACTTT. Amino acid sequence: CAWSVGLTLHF.